In this sample, the clone carrying this TCR beta chain turned up many times. As yet, its antigen is unknown. These data originate in a study of T cell repertoires in cytomegalovirus infection. The V end lost 6 bases, the J end lost 5 bases, and 19 bases lay between the germline ends. The CDR3 is made up of 16 amino acids. The germline V gene has CDR1 MDHEN and CDR2 SYDVKM. TCRdb re-analysed the reads in MiXCR, keeping a single row per CDR3 protein. The table includes under 130,000 distinct CDR3 sequences, under 45% detected once. The TCR comes from a human donor in good health (CMV status not recorded). Some clones in this sample may be carry-over from other donors' samples. The gene calls are TRBV28 and TRBJ2-2, with a tentative D call TRBD2 (6 bases). The starting material was CD8+ T cells from cultured PBMCs, obtained from culture after CMV antigen stimulation. The CDR3 loop reads CASSPRGTVRTGELFF. CDR3 DNA sequence: TGTGCCAGCAGCCCCCGCGGGACCGTCAGAACCGGGGAGCTGTTTTTT.